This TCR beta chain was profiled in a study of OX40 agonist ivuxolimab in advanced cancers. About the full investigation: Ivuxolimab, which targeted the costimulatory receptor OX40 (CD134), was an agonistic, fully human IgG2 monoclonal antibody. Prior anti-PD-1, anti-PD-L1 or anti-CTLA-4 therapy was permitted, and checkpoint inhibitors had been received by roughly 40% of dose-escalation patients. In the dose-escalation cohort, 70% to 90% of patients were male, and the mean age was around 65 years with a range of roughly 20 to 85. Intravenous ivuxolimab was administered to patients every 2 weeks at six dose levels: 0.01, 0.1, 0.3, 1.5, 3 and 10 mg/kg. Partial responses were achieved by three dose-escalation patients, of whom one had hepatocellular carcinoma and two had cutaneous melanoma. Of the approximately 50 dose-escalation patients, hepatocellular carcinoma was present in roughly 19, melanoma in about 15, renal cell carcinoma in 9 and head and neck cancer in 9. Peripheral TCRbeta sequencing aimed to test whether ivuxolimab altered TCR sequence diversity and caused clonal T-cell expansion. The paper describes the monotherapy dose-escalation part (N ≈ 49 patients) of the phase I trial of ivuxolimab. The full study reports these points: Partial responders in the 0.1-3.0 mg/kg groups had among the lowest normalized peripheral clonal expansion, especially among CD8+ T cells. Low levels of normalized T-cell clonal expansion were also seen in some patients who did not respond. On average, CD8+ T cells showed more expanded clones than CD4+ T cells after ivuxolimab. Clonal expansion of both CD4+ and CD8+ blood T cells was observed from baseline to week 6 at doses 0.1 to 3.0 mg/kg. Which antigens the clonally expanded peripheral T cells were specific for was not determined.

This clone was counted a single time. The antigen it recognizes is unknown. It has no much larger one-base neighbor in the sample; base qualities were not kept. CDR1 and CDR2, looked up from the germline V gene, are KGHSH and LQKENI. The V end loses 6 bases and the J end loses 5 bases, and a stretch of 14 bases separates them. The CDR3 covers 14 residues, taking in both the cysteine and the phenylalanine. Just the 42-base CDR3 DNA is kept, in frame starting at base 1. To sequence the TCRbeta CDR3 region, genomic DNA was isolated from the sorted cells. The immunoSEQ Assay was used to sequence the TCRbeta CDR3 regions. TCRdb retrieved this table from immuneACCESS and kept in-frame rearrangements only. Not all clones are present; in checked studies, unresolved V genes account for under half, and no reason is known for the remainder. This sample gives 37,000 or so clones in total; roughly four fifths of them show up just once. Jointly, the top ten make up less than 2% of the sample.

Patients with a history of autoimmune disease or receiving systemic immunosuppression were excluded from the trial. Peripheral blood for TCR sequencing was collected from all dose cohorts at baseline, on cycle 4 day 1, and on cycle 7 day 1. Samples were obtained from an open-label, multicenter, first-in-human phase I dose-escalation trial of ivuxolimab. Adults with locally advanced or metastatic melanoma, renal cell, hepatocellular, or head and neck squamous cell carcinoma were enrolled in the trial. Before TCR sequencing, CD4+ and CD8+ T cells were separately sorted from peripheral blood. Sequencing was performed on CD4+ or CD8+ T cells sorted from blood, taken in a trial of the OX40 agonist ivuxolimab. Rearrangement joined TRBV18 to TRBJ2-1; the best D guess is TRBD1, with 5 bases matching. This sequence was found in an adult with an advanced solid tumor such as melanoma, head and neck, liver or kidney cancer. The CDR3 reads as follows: CASSPQGINNEQFF. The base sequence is TGTGCCAGCTCGCCCCAGGGCATCAACAATGAGCAGTTCTTC. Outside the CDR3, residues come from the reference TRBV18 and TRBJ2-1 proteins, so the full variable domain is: NAGVMQNPRHLVRRRGQEARLRCSPMKGHSHVYWYRQLPEEGLKFMVYLQKENIIDESGMPKERFSAEFPKEGPSILRIQQVVRGDSAAYFCASSPQGINNEQFFGPGTRLTVL.